This TCR beta chain was identified in a study of PD-1 blockade in classical Hodgkin lymphoma. V was pared by 3 bases and J by 7 bases, with 8 bases of the junction left unmatched. The germline V gene encodes CDR1 SGHVS and CDR2 FQNEAQ. There are 14 residues in the CDR3. The time point: cycle 4 day 1 (C4D1), after 6 weeks of nivolumab. Autologous stem cell transplantation was followed by relapse in every patient, and brentuximab vedotin exposure varied. The method was immunoSEQ multiplex PCR; TCRdb's version includes in-frame clones alone and lacks a portion of them. Of over 20,000 clones listed, around 74% were seen once; the top ten hold 25% to 30%.

The genes are TRBV7-8 and TRBJ1-2; 7 nucleotides line up with TRBD1. The material sequenced was peripheral blood mononuclear cells (PBMCs), taken before the fourth cycle of nivolumab. This sequence was found in a human donor with classical Hodgkin lymphoma. For the CDR3, the DNA is TGTGCCAGCAGCTTTAGTGGTCAGGGGGGTGGCTACACCTTC. It is translated as CASSFSGQGGGYTF.